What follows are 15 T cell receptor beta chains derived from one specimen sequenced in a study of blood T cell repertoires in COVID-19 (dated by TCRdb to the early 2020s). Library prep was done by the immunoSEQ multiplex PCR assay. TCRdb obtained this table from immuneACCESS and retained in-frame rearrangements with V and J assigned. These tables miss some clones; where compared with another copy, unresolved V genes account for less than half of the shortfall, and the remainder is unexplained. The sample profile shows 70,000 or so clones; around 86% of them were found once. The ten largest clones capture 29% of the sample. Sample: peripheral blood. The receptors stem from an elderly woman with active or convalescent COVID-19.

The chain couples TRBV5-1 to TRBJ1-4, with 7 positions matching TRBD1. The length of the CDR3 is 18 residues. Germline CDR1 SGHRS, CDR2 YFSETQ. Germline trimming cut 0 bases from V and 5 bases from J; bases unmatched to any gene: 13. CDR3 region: CASSLGTDRRVGNEKLFF. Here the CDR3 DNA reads TGCGCCAGCAGCTTGGGGACGGACAGGAGGGTTGGGAATGAAAAACTGTTTTTT.

The CDR3 DNA is TGCGCCAGCAGCCCAATACCTAACAGGGGCTTTATTGAAGCTTTCTTT. Amino acids: CASSPIPNRGFIEAFF. The rearrangement links TRBV4-1 to TRBJ1-1, with 7 bases that match TRBD1. J was trimmed by 7 bases and V by 4 bases; bases with no gene match: 15. CDR3 length equals 16 residues. Germline CDR1 is MGHRA and CDR2 is YSYEKL.

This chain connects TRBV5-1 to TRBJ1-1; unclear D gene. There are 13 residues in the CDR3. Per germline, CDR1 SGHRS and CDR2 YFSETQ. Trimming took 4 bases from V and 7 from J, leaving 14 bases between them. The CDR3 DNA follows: TGCGCCAGCAGCGCAACACCGGGTGGTGAAGCTTTCTTT. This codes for CASSATPGGEAFF.

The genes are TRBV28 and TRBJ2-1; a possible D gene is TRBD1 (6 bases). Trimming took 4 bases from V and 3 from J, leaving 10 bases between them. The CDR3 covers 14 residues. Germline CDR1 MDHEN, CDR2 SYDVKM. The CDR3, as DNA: TGTGCCAGCAGTTCGCCAGGGGTCTACAATGAGCAGTTCTTC. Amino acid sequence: CASSSPGVYNEQFF.

The CDR3 loop reads CASSQSRGRNSPLHF. CDR3 coding DNA: TGTGCCAGCAGTCAATCTCGGGGTAGGAATTCACCCCTCCACTTT. The chain uses TRBV6-2 or TRBV6-3 and TRBJ1-6; D is ambiguous. The CDR3 has 15 residues. The V end lost 5 bases, the J end lost 7 bases, and 15 bases lay between the germline ends. Germline V CDR1 and CDR2: MNHEY, SVGEGT.

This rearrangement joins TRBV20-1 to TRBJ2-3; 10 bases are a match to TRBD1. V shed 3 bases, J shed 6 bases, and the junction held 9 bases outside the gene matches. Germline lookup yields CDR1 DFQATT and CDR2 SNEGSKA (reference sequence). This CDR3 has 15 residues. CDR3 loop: CSASLSGQGEDTQYF. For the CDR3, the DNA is TGCAGTGCTAGTCTCTCAGGACAGGGGGAGGATACGCAGTATTTT.

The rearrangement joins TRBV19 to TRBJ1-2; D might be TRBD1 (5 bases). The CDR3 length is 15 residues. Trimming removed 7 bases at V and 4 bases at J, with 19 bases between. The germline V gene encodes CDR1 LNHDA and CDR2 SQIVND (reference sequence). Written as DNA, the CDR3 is TGTGCCAGTATGACAGCTCCTAGGTTCGGCTATGGCTACACCTTC. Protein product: CASMTAPRFGYGYTF.

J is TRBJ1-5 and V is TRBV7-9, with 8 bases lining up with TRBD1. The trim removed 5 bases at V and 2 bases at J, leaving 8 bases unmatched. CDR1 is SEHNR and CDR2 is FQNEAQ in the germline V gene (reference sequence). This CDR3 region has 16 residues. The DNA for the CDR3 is TGTGCCAGCAGCCAATGGACAGGGAAAGGCAATCAGCCCCAGCATTTT. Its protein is CASSQWTGKGNQPQHF.

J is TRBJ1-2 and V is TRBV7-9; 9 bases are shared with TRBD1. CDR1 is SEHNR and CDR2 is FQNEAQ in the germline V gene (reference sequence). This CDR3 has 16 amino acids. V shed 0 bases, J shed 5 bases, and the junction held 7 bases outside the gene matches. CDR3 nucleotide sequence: TGTGCCAGCAGCTTAGCGCAGAAGACAGGGGGTTATGGCTACACCTTC. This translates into CASSLAQKTGGYGYTF.

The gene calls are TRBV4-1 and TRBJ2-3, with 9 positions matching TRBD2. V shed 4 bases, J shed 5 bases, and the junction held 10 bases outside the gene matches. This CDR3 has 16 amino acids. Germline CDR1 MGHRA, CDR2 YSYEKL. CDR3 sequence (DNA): TGCGCCAGCAGCCGGGGGCTAGCGGGGCCAAGAGATACGCAGTATTTT. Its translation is CASSRGLAGPRDTQYF.

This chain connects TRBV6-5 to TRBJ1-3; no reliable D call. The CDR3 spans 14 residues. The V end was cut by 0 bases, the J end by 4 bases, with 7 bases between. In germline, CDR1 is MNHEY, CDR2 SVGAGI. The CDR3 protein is CASSYSTAGNTIYF. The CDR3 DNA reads TGTGCCAGCAGTTACTCGACTGCGGGAAACACCATATATTTT.

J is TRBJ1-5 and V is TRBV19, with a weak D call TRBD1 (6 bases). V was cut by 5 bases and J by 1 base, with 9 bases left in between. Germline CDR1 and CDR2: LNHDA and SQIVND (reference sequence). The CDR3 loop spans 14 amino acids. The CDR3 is CASSSQGSNQPQHF. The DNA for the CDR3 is TGTGCCAGTAGTTCTCAGGGGAGCAATCAGCCCCAGCATTTT.

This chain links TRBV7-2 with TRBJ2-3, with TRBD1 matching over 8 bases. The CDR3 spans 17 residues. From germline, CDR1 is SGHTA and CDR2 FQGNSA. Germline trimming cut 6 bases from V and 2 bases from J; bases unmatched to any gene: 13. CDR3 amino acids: CASSSPPGGAITDTQYF. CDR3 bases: TGTGCCAGCAGTTCCCCCCCAGGGGGCGCCATCACAGATACGCAGTATTTT. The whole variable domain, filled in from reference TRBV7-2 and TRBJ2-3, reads GAGVSQSPSNKVTEKGKDVELRCDPISGHTALYWYRQSLGQGLEFLIYFQGNSAPDKSGLPSDRFSAERTGGSVSTLTIQRTQQEDSAVYLCASSSPPGGAITDTQYFGPGTRLTVL.

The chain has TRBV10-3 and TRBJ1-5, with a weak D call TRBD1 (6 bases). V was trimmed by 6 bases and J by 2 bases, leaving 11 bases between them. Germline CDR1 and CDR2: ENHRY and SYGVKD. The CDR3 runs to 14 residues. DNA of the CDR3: TGTGCCATCAGCGAGGACAGCGGCAATCAGCCCCAGCATTTT. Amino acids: CAISEDSGNQPQHF.

The CDR3 reads CASSPGGLGQGNYGYTF. The CDR3 DNA reads TGTGCCAGCAGCCCAGGGGGTCTGGGACAGGGCAACTATGGCTACACCTTC. The chain recombines TRBV7-2 with TRBJ1-2, with TRBD1 matching over 9 bases. V was pared by 5 bases and J by 2 bases, with 12 bases of the junction left unmatched. Per the germline V gene, CDR1 is SGHTA and CDR2 is FQGNSA. The CDR3 length is 17 residues.